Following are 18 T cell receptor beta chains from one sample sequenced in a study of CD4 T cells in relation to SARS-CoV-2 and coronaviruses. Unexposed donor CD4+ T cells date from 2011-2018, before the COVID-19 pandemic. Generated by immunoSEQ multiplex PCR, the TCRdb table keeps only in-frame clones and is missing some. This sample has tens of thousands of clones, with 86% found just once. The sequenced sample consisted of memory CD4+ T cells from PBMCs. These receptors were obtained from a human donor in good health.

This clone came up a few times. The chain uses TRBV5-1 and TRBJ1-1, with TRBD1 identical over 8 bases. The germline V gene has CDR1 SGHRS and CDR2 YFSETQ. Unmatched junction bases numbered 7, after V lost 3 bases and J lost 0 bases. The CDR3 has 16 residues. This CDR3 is CASSYTGTGLNTEAFF. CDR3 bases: TGCGCCAGCAGCTATACCGGGACAGGCTTGAACACTGAAGCTTTCTTT.

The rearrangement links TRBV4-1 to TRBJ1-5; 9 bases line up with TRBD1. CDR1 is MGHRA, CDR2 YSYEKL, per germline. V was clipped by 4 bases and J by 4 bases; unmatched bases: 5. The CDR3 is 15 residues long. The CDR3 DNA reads TGCGCCAGCAGCCTAACGGACAGGGGTAATCAGCCCCAGCATTTT. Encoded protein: CASSLTDRGNQPQHF.

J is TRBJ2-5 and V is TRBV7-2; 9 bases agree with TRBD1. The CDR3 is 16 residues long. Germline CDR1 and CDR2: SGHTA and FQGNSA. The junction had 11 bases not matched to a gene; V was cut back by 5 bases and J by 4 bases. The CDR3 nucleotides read TGTGCCAGCAGCACCGGGACAGGGCCCTCCATAGAGACCCAGTACTTC. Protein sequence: CASSTGTGPSIETQYF.

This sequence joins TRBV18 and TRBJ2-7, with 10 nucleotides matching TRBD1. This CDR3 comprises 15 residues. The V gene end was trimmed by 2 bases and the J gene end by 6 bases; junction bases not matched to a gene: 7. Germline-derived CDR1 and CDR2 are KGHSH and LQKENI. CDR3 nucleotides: TGTGCCAGCTCACCAGGACAGGGGGTCCCGGGCGAGCAGTACTTC. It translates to CASSPGQGVPGEQYF.

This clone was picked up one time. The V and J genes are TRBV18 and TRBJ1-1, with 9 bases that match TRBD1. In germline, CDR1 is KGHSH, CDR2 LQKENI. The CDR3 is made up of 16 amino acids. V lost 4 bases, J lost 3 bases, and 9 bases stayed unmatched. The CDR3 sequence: CASSQQGAVADTEAFF. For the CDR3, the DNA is TGTGCCAGCTCACAACAGGGGGCGGTTGCCGACACTGAAGCTTTCTTT. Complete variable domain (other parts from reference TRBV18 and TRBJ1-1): NAGVMQNPRHLVRRRGQEARLRCSPMKGHSHVYWYRQLPEEGLKFMVYLQKENIIDESGMPKERFSAEFPKEGPSILRIQQVVRGDSAAYFCASSQQGAVADTEAFFGQGTRLTVV.

The CDR3 loop reads CASSSKLGEQFF. CDR3 nucleotide sequence: TGTGCCAGCAGTTCTAAGCTCGGTGAGCAGTTCTTC. The chain combines TRBV12-3 or TRBV12-4 with TRBJ2-1, with D unclear. Trimming pared 4 bases from V and 9 bases from J, leaving 10 bases between. This CDR3 is built from 12 residues.

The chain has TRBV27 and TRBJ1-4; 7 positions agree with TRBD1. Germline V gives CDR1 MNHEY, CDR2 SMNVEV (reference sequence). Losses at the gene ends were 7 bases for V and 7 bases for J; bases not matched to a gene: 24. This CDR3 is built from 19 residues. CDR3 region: CASKQFMTARGDPSEKLFF. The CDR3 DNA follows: TGTGCCAGCAAACAGTTTATGACGGCCAGGGGGGATCCCAGTGAAAAACTGTTTTTT.

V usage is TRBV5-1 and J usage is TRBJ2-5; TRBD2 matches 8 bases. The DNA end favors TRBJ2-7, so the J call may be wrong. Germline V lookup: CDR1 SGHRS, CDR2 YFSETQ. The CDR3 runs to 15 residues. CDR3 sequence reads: CASSSGTSPSYEQYF. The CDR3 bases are TGCGCCAGCAGCTCCGGGACTAGTCCCTCCTACGAGCAGTACTTC.

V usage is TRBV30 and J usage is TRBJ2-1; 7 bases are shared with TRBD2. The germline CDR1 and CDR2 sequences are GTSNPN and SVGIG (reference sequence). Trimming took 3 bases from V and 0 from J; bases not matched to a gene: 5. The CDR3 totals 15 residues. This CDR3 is CAWRVSGTSYNEQFF. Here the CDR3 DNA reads TGTGCCTGGAGAGTAAGCGGGACCTCCTACAATGAGCAGTTCTTC.

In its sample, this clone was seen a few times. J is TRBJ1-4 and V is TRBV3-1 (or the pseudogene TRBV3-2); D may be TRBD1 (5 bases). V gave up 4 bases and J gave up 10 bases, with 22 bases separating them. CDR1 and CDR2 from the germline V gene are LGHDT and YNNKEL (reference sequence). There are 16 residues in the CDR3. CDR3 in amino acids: CASSRVVGQGSRKLFF. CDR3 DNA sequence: TGTGCCAGCAGCCGCGTCGTGGGCCAGGGTAGTCGAAAACTGTTTTTT.

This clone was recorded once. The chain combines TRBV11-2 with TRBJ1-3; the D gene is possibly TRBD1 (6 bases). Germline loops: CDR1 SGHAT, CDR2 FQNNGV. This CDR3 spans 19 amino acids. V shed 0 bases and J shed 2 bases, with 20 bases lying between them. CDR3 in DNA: TGTGCCAGCAGCTTAGATCGTAGTTTTCCTAGGGGGACTGGAAACACCATATATTTT. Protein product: CASSLDRSFPRGTGNTIYF.

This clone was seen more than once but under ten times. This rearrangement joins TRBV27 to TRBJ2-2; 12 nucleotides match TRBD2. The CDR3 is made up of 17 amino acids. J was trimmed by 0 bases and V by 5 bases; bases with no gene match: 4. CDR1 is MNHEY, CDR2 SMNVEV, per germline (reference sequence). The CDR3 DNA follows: TGTGCCAGCAGTAAAAGGACTAGCGGGACGAACACCGGGGAGCTGTTTTTT. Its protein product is CASSKRTSGTNTGELFF.

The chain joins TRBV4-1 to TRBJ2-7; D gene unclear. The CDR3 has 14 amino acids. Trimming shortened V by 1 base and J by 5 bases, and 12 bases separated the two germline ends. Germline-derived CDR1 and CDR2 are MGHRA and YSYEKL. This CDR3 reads CASSQVGPRHEQYF. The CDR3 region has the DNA TGCGCCAGCAGCCAAGTGGGTCCCCGTCACGAGCAGTACTTC.

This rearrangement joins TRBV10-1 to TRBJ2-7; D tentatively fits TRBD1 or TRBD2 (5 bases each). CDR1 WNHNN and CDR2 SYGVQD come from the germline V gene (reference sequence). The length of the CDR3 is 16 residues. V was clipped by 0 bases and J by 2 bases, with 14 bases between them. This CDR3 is CASSESPGAPTYEQYF. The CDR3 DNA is TGCGCCAGCAGTGAGTCGCCCGGGGCTCCAACCTACGAGCAGTACTTC.

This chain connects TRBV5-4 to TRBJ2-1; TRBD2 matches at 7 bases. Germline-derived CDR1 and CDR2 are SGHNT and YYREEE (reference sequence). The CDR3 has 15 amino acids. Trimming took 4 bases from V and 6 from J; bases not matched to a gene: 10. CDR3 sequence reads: CASSPGLDFRNEQFF. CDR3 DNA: TGTGCCAGCAGCCCCGGACTAGACTTTCGCAATGAGCAGTTCTTC.

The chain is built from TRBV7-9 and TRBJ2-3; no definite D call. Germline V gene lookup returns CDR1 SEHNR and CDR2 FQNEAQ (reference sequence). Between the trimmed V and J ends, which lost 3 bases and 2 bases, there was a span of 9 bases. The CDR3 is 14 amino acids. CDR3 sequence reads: CASSFVGYTDTQYF. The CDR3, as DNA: TGTGCCAGCAGCTTCGTCGGGTACACAGATACGCAGTATTTT. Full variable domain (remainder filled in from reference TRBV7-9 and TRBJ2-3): DTGVSQNPRHKITKRGQNVTFRCDPISEHNRLYWYRQTLGQGPEFLTYFQNEAQLEKSRLLSDRFSAERPKGSFSTLEIQRTEQGDSAMYLCASSFVGYTDTQYFGPGTRLTVL.

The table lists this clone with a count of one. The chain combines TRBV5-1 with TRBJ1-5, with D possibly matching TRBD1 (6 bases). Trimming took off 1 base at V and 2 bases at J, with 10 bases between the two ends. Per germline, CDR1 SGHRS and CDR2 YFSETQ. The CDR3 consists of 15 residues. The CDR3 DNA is TGCGCCAGCAGCTTGACAGGGCAAGGCAATCAGCCCCAGCATTTT. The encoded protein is CASSLTGQGNQPQHF.

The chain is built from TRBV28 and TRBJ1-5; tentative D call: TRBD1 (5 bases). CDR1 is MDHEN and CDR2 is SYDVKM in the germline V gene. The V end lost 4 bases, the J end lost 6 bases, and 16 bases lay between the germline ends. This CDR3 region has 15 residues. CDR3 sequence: CASSSAGTSGQPQHF. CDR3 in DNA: TGTGCCAGCAGTTCCGCCGGGACCTCGGGTCAGCCCCAGCATTTT.